This T cell receptor (beta chain) was recovered during a study of blood T cell repertoires in COVID-19. Background on the study: COVID-19 samples collected from the United States, Italy and Spain covered acute and convalescent phases. Nucleic acid was either cDNA or gDNA, and it came from T cells, B-cell-depleted T cells, or PBMCs.

This CDR3 is 15 amino acids long. J gave up 7 bases and V 5 bases, and 6 bases lay outside the gene matches. Germline CDR1 and CDR2: SGHAT and FQNNGV. In the original processing: Reference gene primers were amplified, and this amplification served to estimate nucleated cell counts. Repertoires were generated with immunoSEQ multiplex PCR, while TCRdb's copy carries only in-frame clones and drops some. V, J and clone size derive from that table, while D and trimming were established from the DNA sequence. Among about 110,000 clones, about 80% were seen once, and the ten largest hold roughly 3.8%. The receptor comes from a woman older than 75 with acute or convalescent COVID-19. The chain employs TRBV11-2 and TRBJ1-6; TRBD1 aligns across 9 bases. Sequenced sample: peripheral blood. The CDR3 DNA follows: TGTGCCAGCAGCCCCTTACAGGGGGCAAATTCACCCCTCCACTTT. This translates into CASSPLQGANSPLHF.